This T cell receptor beta chain was identified during a study of CD8 T cells in ankylosing spondylitis. Remarks on this clonotype: Its antigen is not known.

Quantitative molecular-barcoded 5'-RACE generated the TCR beta libraries. One entry per CDR3 protein, called by TCRdb with MiXCR from the 5' RACE reads. The sample includes over 400,000 distinct CDR3 sequences, roughly 25% seen only once; the top ten take about 1%. Trimming at V came to 8 bases and at J to 6 bases, leaving 10 bases not matched to a gene. Germline lookup yields CDR1 LNHNV and CDR2 YYDKDF (reference sequence). The CDR3 covers 15 residues. Study findings and constraints: The authors reported significant enrichment of disease-linked clones in matched ankylosing spondylitis synovial fluid. Apparently characteristic of ankylosing spondylitis blood was a TCR beta motif (about eight highly homologous variants). Disease-linked clones were CD8+ and relatively rare in peripheral blood.

This TCR derives from a male donor with ankylosing spondylitis. The chain carries TRBV15 and TRBJ1-5; 10 positions match TRBD1. Sequencing input: blood, either unsorted or a sorted T cell fraction (not recorded which). DNA for the CDR3: TGTGCCACCTGTAGTGACAGGGGGCGCGGTCAGCCCCAGCATTTT. This translates into CATCSDRGRGQPQHF.